These 23 T cell receptor beta chains were sequenced from one sample in a study of T-cell reconstitution after alpha-beta-depleted transplantation in children. Researchers prepared the TCRbeta library using unique molecular identifiers, the study reports. In TCRdb, the PCR reads were re-called with MiXCR into one record per CDR3 protein. The table includes about 300,000 distinct CDR3 sequences, 10% detected once. The material was PBMCs, obtained before TCRalphabeta/CD19-depleted stem cell transplant. The receptors derive from a boy in the first two years of life with acute myeloid leukemia, due to receive a stem cell transplant.

V usage is TRBV11-2 and J usage is TRBJ2-7; no reliable D call. Germline V lookup: CDR1 SGHAT, CDR2 FQNNGV. The CDR3 is 13 amino acids. Trimming took 5 bases from V and 3 from J, leaving 11 bases between them. This chain's CDR3 is CASSPTPHYEQYF. The CDR3 DNA follows: TGTGCCAGCAGCCCGACACCACACTACGAGCAGTACTTC.

This clonotype was counted only a few times. The junction departs from the called germline gene at one end, perhaps through a read error. V usage is TRBV3-1 and J usage is TRBJ2-5, with 9 bases aligning to TRBD2. Germline assignment: CDR1 LGHDT and CDR2 YNNKEL (reference sequence). The CDR3 runs to 16 residues. CDR3 sequence: CACSQGERGAQETQYF. For the CDR3, the DNA is TGTGCCTGCAGCCAAGGGGAGCGGGGGGCCCAAGAGACCCAGTACTTC.

This clonotype was recorded at least ten times. This sequence joins TRBV12-3 or TRBV12-4 and TRBJ2-5; TRBD2 aligns across 14 bases. The J segment lost 5 bases and the V segment lost 4 bases, leaving 9 bases of the junction unmatched. There are 17 residues in the CDR3. The CDR3 reads CASSSGTSGREWETQYF. CDR3 nucleotide sequence: TGTGCCAGCAGTTCCGGGACTAGCGGGAGAGAATGGGAGACCCAGTACTTC.

The rearrangement uses TRBV28 and TRBJ1-2, with TRBD1 as a possible D gene (5 bases). CDR1 is MDHEN, CDR2 SYDVKM, per germline. Trimming stripped 8 bases from V and 4 bases from J, with 20 bases between. The CDR3 has 15 residues. CDR3 nucleotides: TGTGCCAGCCGTTACGACAGTTTATTGACCTATGGCTACACCTTC. Translated: CASRYDSLLTYGYTF.

The sample holds many counts of this clonotype. This rearrangement joins TRBV12-3 or TRBV12-4 to TRBJ2-5; 12 nucleotides match TRBD1. The CDR3 consists of 16 residues. The junction had 8 bases not matched to a gene; V was cut back by 5 bases and J by 4 bases. The CDR3 nucleotides read TGTGCCAGCAGTGCCCGGGACAGGGGGCGCAGAGAGACCCAGTACTTC. It codes for CASSARDRGRRETQYF.

In its sample, this clonotype was seen a few times. The J gene is TRBJ1-3, the V gene TRBV12-3 or TRBV12-4; D not resolved. This CDR3 has 14 residues. V shed 11 bases and J shed 0 bases, with 14 bases lying between them. Here the CDR3 DNA reads TGTGCCTCCGGAGTACAACTCTCTGGAAACACCATATATTTT. It codes for CASGVQLSGNTIYF.

This clonotype showed up many times. This chain's CDR3 is CASSPRDRVTYEQYF. The CDR3 DNA reads TGTGCCAGCAGCCCAAGGGACAGGGTGACCTACGAGCAGTACTTC. The rearrangement joins TRBV7-9 to TRBJ2-7; 9 bases match TRBD1. The trim removed 5 bases at V and 2 bases at J, leaving 7 bases unmatched. The CDR3 spans 15 residues. Germline V CDR1 and CDR2: SEHNR, FQNEAQ (reference sequence).

This chain links TRBV20-1 with TRBJ2-7; perhaps TRBD2 as D (6 bases). The CDR3 has 11 residues. The germline V and J ends were trimmed by 8 bases and 5 bases, with 13 bases remaining between them. From germline, CDR1 is DFQATT and CDR2 SNEGSKA (reference sequence). The CDR3 loop reads CSLADLNEQYF. In DNA, the CDR3 is TGCAGTTTAGCGGACCTGAACGAGCAGTACTTC.

This clonotype came up many times. The chain recombines TRBV6-2 or TRBV6-3 with TRBJ1-1; 9 nucleotides agree with TRBD1. Germline values: CDR1 MNHEY, CDR2 SVGEGT. The trim removed 6 bases at V and 1 base at J, leaving 3 bases unmatched. This CDR3 region has 14 residues. This CDR3 is CASRGQGPNTEAFF. CDR3 nucleotides: TGTGCCAGCAGAGGACAGGGGCCGAACACTGAAGCTTTCTTT.

This clonotype was observed many times. This chain links TRBV10-3 with TRBJ1-1; D is ambiguous. Germline assignment: CDR1 ENHRY and CDR2 SYGVKD. V lost 5 bases and J 5 bases, leaving 12 bases between the germline ends. The CDR3 totals 13 residues. CDR3 DNA sequence: TGTGCCATCAGTAATCCCCGGGAGACTGAAGCTTTCTTT. It is translated as CAISNPRETEAFF.

This clonotype was found many times. This chain links TRBV24-1 with TRBJ2-1; TRBD1 matches 8 bases. This CDR3 is 15 amino acids long. The germline gives CDR1 KGHDR, CDR2 SFDVKD. The ends lost 3 bases at V and 7 bases at J; junction bases unmatched: 7. The CDR3 here is CATSDRQGWGNEQFF. The CDR3 region has the DNA TGTGCCACCAGTGATCGACAGGGGTGGGGTAATGAGCAGTTCTTC.

This clonotype has a count of ten or more. The chain links TRBV29-1 to TRBJ1-5; D not resolved. Germline V CDR1 and CDR2: SQVTM, ANQGSEA. Trimming removed 4 bases from V and 4 bases from J, with 8 bases in between. This CDR3 contains 12 residues. The CDR3 is CSVAGSNQPQHF. In DNA, the CDR3 is TGCAGCGTTGCGGGCAGTAATCAGCCCCAGCATTTT.

Concerning this clonotype: This likely reflects a read error, since a far larger clone is one base away. The V call is TRBV12-3 or TRBV12-4, the J call TRBJ1-1; D ambiguous. The CDR3 sequence is 11 residues long. V lost 1 base and J lost 11, with 8 bases in between. CDR3 in amino acids: CASSLGVDAFF. The CDR3 region has the DNA TGTGCCAGCAGTTTAGGGGTTGACGCTTTCTTT.

This clonotype was recorded at least ten times. The V gene is TRBV28, the J gene TRBJ1-1, with no clear D. Germline-derived CDR1 and CDR2 are MDHEN and SYDVKM. This CDR3 spans 14 amino acids. Trimming removed 4 bases at V and 4 bases at J, with 13 bases between. The CDR3 is CASSSYRESTEAFF. CDR3 in DNA: TGTGCCAGCAGTTCATACCGAGAGAGCACTGAAGCTTTCTTT.

There are many counts of this clonotype. The rearrangement joins TRBV12-3 or TRBV12-4 to TRBJ2-3; 8 nucleotides agree with TRBD2. V gave up 3 bases and J gave up 2 bases; unmatched junction bases: 10. This CDR3 is 17 amino acids long. CDR3 sequence (DNA): TGTGCCAGCAGTTTCGGGCTCGAACTAGCGGACACAGATACGCAGTATTTT. This encodes CASSFGLELADTDTQYF.

The J gene is TRBJ2-7, the V gene TRBV7-9; TRBD1 aligns across 11 bases. The germline V gene encodes CDR1 SEHNR and CDR2 FQNEAQ (reference sequence). J lost 6 bases, V lost 2 bases, and 6 bases had no gene match. The CDR3 has 15 amino acids. CDR3 loop: CASSLSGTGGREQYF. Here the CDR3 DNA reads TGTGCCAGCAGCTTATCTGGGACAGGGGGGCGCGAGCAGTACTTC.

This clonotype was seen a handful of times. The rearrangement links TRBV4-3 to TRBJ2-3; 8 nucleotides agree with TRBD2. CDR1 LGHNA and CDR2 YSLEER come from the germline V gene. The CDR3 has 16 amino acids. Losses at the gene ends were 5 bases for V and 4 bases for J; bases not matched to a gene: 11. The CDR3 nucleotides are TGCGCCAGCAGCTCTGGGAGCGGGAGCGGTCCAGATACGCAGTATTTT. Protein: CASSSGSGSGPDTQYF.

This clonotype occurred many times. The chain couples TRBV7-8 to TRBJ2-3; the D is unclear. Germline-derived CDR1 and CDR2 are SGHVS and FQNEAQ. Trimming shortened V by 5 bases and J by 3 bases, and 9 bases separated the two germline ends. The CDR3 loop spans 13 amino acids. As DNA, the CDR3 is TGTGCCAGCAGCACTGCTAGAACAGATACGCAGTATTTT. It encodes CASSTARTDTQYF.

This clonotype was recorded many times. The chain links TRBV9 to TRBJ1-1; maybe TRBD1 (6 bases). Germline V gene sequence: CDR1 SGDLS, CDR2 YYNGEE. This CDR3 has 16 amino acids. V was clipped by 3 bases and J by 2 bases, with 17 bases between them. The CDR3 protein is CASSDFPGAPNTEAFF. The CDR3 DNA follows: TGTGCCAGCAGCGATTTCCCAGGGGCTCCTAACACTGAAGCTTTCTTT.

This clonotype was recorded many times. The CDR3 DNA sequence: TGCGCCAGCAGTCCTGGCCACGAGGGAGTTTACTATGGCTACACCTTC. Encoded protein: CASSPGHEGVYYGYTF. The V and J genes are TRBV5-1 and TRBJ1-2; no clear D. The CDR3 length is 16 residues. V lost 5 bases and J lost 3, with 20 bases in between. Germline V CDR1 and CDR2: SGHRS, YFSETQ.

The sample holds many counts of this clonotype. V and J are TRBV5-5 and TRBJ2-7, with TRBD1 identical over 7 bases. The CDR3 runs to 14 residues. V gave up 1 base and J gave up 3 bases; unmatched junction bases: 4. Germline lookup yields CDR1 SGHKS and CDR2 YYEKEE (reference sequence). CDR3 amino acids: CASSLLGQNYEQYF. Here the CDR3 DNA reads TGTGCCAGCAGCTTGTTGGGACAGAACTACGAGCAGTACTTC. The full variable domain, with the rest looked up from reference TRBV5-5 and TRBJ2-7, is DAGVTQSPTHLIKTRGQQVTLRCSPISGHKSVSWYQQVLGQGPQFIFQYYEKEERGRGNFPDRFSARQFPNYSSELNVNALLLGDSALYLCASSLLGQNYEQYFGPGTRLTVT.

In its sample, this clonotype was seen a few times. This CDR3 reads CSARWLAGAGTQYF. The CDR3 bases are TGCAGTGCTAGGTGGCTAGCGGGAGCGGGAACGCAGTATTTT. V is TRBV20-1 and J is TRBJ2-3; TRBD2 aligns across 10 bases. The CDR3 covers 14 residues. V lost 3 bases to trimming and J lost 9 bases; unmatched junction nucleotides: 9. The V gene's germline CDR1 is DFQATT and CDR2 SNEGSKA (reference sequence).

Worth noting for this clonotype: A much larger clone is a single base away; this may be a read error. V is TRBV5-1 and J is TRBJ1-1; D not resolved. The CDR3 spans 15 residues. CDR1 is SGHRS and CDR2 is YFSETQ in the germline V gene. The CDR3, as DNA: TGCGCCAGCAGCTTGCTTAGCCAGGTGAACTCTGAAGCTTTCTTT. Amino acid sequence: CASSLLSQVNSEAFF. Variable domain in full (rest from reference TRBV5-1 and TRBJ1-1): KAGVTQTPRYLIKTRGQQVTLSCSPISGHRSVSWYQQTPGQGLQFLFEYFSETQRNKGNFPGRFSGRQFSNSRSEMNVSTLELGDSALYLCASSLLSQVNSEAFFGQGTRLTVV.